The 20 T cell receptor beta chains below come from one sample, sequenced in a study of beta chain features in type 1 diabetes. Study observations and caveats: Across all four CD4+ subsets, people with type 1 diabetes showed modestly shorter TCRB CDR3s.

Expressed TCRB transcripts were sequenced because the entire RNA isolate underwent reverse transcription. Some clones are missing from TCRdb's copy, which holds only in-frame ones; the method was immunoSEQ multiplex PCR. The data contain approximately 170,000 clones, approximately 7.8% of them singletons. Their cognate antigens are unknown. Sequencing input: central memory CD4+ T cells from blood. The receptors originated from a middle-aged woman with type 1 diabetes.

In this sample, this clone turned up many times. The rearrangement links TRBV4-3 to TRBJ1-5, with 9 nucleotides matching TRBD1. Trimming took 4 bases from V and 5 from J; bases not matched to a gene: 3. Germline V lookup: CDR1 LGHNA, CDR2 YSLEER. This CDR3 spans 14 amino acids. The CDR3 loop reads CASSLWTGDQPQHF. DNA of the CDR3: TGCGCCAGCAGCCTTTGGACAGGGGATCAGCCCCAGCATTTT.

J is TRBJ2-5 and V is TRBV4-3; 13 nucleotides match TRBD2. V shed 0 bases, J shed 2 bases, and the junction held 9 bases outside the gene matches. CDR1 LGHNA and CDR2 YSLEER come from the germline V gene. The CDR3 consists of 19 residues. The CDR3 sequence is CASSQDRRLAGGGQETQYF. The CDR3 DNA reads as TGCGCCAGCAGCCAAGATCGGAGACTAGCGGGGGGAGGACAAGAGACCCAGTACTTC.

The chain couples TRBV6-6 to TRBJ1-1, with D unclear. With 0 bases removed from V and 0 bases from J, the gap between germline ends came to 8 bases. This CDR3 has 15 amino acids. Germline-derived CDR1 and CDR2 are MNHNY and SVGAGI (reference sequence). The CDR3, as DNA: TGTGCCAGCAGTTACTCTCCAGTTTTGAACACTGAAGCTTTCTTT. This gives the protein CASSYSPVLNTEAFF.

This clone has more than one count but fewer than ten. The chain recombines TRBV6-5 with TRBJ2-1, with 10 bases identical to TRBD2. The trim removed 2 bases at V and 4 bases at J, leaving 2 bases unmatched. CDR1 is MNHEY and CDR2 is SVGAGI in the germline V gene. There are 15 residues in the CDR3. CDR3 amino acids: CASSYGTSAYNEQFF. CDR3 in DNA: TGTGCCAGCAGTTACGGGACTAGCGCTTACAATGAGCAGTTCTTC.

This clone was seen more than once but under ten times. This rearrangement joins TRBV5-1 to TRBJ2-7, with TRBD1 matching over 7 bases. Germline V gene lookup returns CDR1 SGHRS and CDR2 YFSETQ. The V and J ends lost 6 bases and 1 base, in that order; junction bases with no gene match: 7. The length of the CDR3 is 14 residues. CDR3 loop: CASKQGSSSYEQYF. CDR3 bases: TGCGCCAGCAAACAGGGGTCCTCGTCCTACGAGCAGTACTTC.

The chain couples TRBV5-1 to TRBJ2-2; D perhaps matches TRBD2 (6 bases). This CDR3 contains 16 residues. With 1 base removed from V and 5 bases from J, the gap between germline ends came to 15 bases. Germline V gene data show CDR1 as SGHRS and CDR2 as YFSETQ. The CDR3 is CASSLTGRGDTGELFF. The DNA for the CDR3 is TGCGCCAGCAGCTTGACCGGGCGGGGTGATACCGGGGAGCTGTTTTTT.

The V gene is TRBV18, the J gene TRBJ1-1, with 9 bases fitting TRBD1. The V segment lost 6 bases and the J segment 0 bases; nucleotides outside the gene matches: 5. Germline CDR1 KGHSH, CDR2 LQKENI. The CDR3 is 15 residues long. CDR3 sequence: CASSSGTGLNTEAFF. The DNA for the CDR3 is TGTGCCAGCTCTTCCGGGACAGGGTTGAACACTGAAGCTTTCTTT.

Turning to this clone: The sample has other DNA sequences that encode this CDR3 too. The chain carries TRBV6-5 and TRBJ1-1, with 7 bases aligning to TRBD1. Germline values: CDR1 MNHEY, CDR2 SVGAGI. The CDR3 has 13 residues. With 5 bases clipped from V and 1 base from J, the junction kept 1 base outside the gene matches. The DNA of the CDR3 is TGTGCCAGCAGTCGACAGGGGAACACTGAAGCTTTCTTT. Encoded protein: CASSRQGNTEAFF.

At least ten counts were recorded for this clone. V gene TRBV6-5 combines with J gene TRBJ2-2; TRBD2 agrees at 7 bases. In germline, CDR1 is MNHEY, CDR2 SVGAGI. Trimming at V came to 8 bases and at J to 7 bases, leaving 7 bases not matched to a gene. The CDR3 is made up of 13 amino acids. The CDR3 loop reads CASHYGGSGELFF. The CDR3 nucleotides read TGTGCCAGCCACTACGGGGGGAGCGGGGAGCTGTTTTTT.

This clone was recorded a few times. The chain uses TRBV2 and TRBJ1-1; no firm D call. CDR1 is SNHLY and CDR2 is FYNNEI in the germline V gene. Trimming removed 4 bases from V and 5 bases from J, with 5 bases in between. The CDR3 runs 11 residues. This CDR3 is CASSARTEAFF. CDR3 bases: TGTGCCAGCAGTGCGCGAACTGAAGCTTTCTTT.

This rearrangement joins TRBV28 to TRBJ1-1, with D maybe TRBD1 (5 bases). Trimming took 5 bases from V and 5 from J, leaving 18 bases between them. Germline V CDR1 and CDR2: MDHEN, SYDVKM. This CDR3 is built from 15 residues. CDR3 in DNA: TGTGCCAGCAGTCCGTCTGCAGGGCTTAGGACTGAAGCTTTCTTT. Its translation is CASSPSAGLRTEAFF.

The chain employs TRBV7-8 and TRBJ1-2, with 7 bases identical to TRBD1. Germline V gene data show CDR1 as SGHVS and CDR2 as FQNEAQ. The length of the CDR3 is 16 residues. V trimming: 5 bases; J trimming: 6 bases; junction bases outside the gene matches: 15. CDR3 DNA sequence: TGTGCCAGCAGCCTCCGAGGGACAGATTCAACCAATGGCTACACCTTC. Translating it yields CASSLRGTDSTNGYTF. Drawing the rest from reference TRBV7-8 and TRBJ1-2, the complete variable domain is GAGVSQSPRYKVAKRGQDVALRCDPISGHVSLFWYQQALGQGPEFLTYFQNEAQLDKSGLPSDRFFAERPEGSVSTLKIQRTQQEDSAVYLCASSLRGTDSTNGYTFGSGTRLTVV.

This clone was detected a few times. The V and J genes are TRBV5-1 and TRBJ2-2, with 11 bases matching TRBD2. With 4 bases clipped from V and 3 bases from J, the junction kept 2 bases outside the gene matches. The CDR3 loop spans 15 amino acids. Germline V gives CDR1 SGHRS, CDR2 YFSETQ. CDR3 region: CASSPGLADTGELFF. Written as DNA, the CDR3 is TGCGCCAGCAGCCCGGGACTAGCGGACACCGGGGAGCTGTTTTTT.

The gene calls are TRBV18 and TRBJ1-3, with no clear D. This CDR3 is built from 14 residues. Germline V gene lookup returns CDR1 KGHSH and CDR2 LQKENI. Trimming shortened V by 3 bases and J by 7 bases, and 13 bases separated the two germline ends. The DNA of the CDR3 is TGTGCCAGCTCACCCGCGGGGAGAAGTAACACCATATATTTT. As protein: CASSPAGRSNTIYF.

The chain links TRBV5-1 to TRBJ2-5, with 9 nucleotides matching TRBD1. Germline V CDR1 and CDR2: SGHRS, YFSETQ. The CDR3 spans 14 residues. Losses at the gene ends were 4 bases for V and 2 bases for J; bases not matched to a gene: 3. The DNA for the CDR3 is TGCGCCAGCAGCAGGACAGGGGCTCAAGAGACCCAGTACTTC. Encoded protein: CASSRTGAQETQYF. Supplemented by reference TRBV5-1 and TRBJ2-5, the full variable domain reads KAGVTQTPRYLIKTRGQQVTLSCSPISGHRSVSWYQQTPGQGLQFLFEYFSETQRNKGNFPGRFSGRQFSNSRSEMNVSTLELGDSALYLCASSRTGAQETQYFGPGTRLLVL.

This clone has more than one count but fewer than ten. The junction departs from the called germline gene at one end, perhaps through a read error. J is TRBJ2-7 and V is TRBV4-3; TRBD2 aligns across 7 bases. The germline V gene has CDR1 LGHNA and CDR2 YSLEER. The CDR3 consists of 15 residues. CDR3 DNA: TGCGCCAGCAGCAAAGATTACGGGGGGAGTAGAGAGCAGTACTTC. Translating gives CASSKDYGGSREQYF.

This clone was counted a few times. This chain joins TRBV5-1 and TRBJ1-1; D remains unclear. The CDR3 totals 12 residues. Germline CDR1 reads SGHRS; CDR2 reads YFSETQ. Trimming shortened V by 1 base and J by 5 bases, and 6 bases separated the two germline ends. The CDR3 protein is CASSLYGTEAFF. The CDR3 DNA is TGCGCCAGCAGCTTGTACGGGACTGAAGCTTTCTTT.

The chain uses TRBV6-6 and TRBJ2-3, with D hard to call. The germline V gene encodes CDR1 MNHNY and CDR2 SVGAGI (reference sequence). This CDR3 has 13 amino acids. The V end lost 6 bases, the J end lost 0 bases, and 7 bases lay between the germline ends. The CDR3 loop reads CASRARSTDTQYF. The CDR3 region has the DNA TGTGCCAGCAGAGCCAGGAGCACAGATACGCAGTATTTT.

The CDR3 region is CASSYGSGNNNEQFF. DNA for the CDR3: TGTGCCAGCAGTTACGGGTCGGGAAATAACAATGAGCAGTTCTTC. The chain combines TRBV6-6 with TRBJ2-1; the D gene is possibly TRBD2 (5 bases). Germline CDR1 and CDR2: MNHNY and SVGAGI (reference sequence). This CDR3 is built from 15 residues. V lost 2 bases and J lost 5, with 13 bases in between.

The chain joins TRBV5-1 to TRBJ2-2, with a possible D match to TRBD2 (6 bases). V lost 0 bases to trimming and J lost 1 base, with 13 bases between them. The CDR3 is 17 residues long. Germline CDR1 SGHRS, CDR2 YFSETQ. CDR3 sequence: CASSLVGQRVNTGELFF. The CDR3 DNA is TGCGCCAGCAGCTTGGTGGGTCAGCGGGTGAACACCGGGGAGCTGTTTTTT.